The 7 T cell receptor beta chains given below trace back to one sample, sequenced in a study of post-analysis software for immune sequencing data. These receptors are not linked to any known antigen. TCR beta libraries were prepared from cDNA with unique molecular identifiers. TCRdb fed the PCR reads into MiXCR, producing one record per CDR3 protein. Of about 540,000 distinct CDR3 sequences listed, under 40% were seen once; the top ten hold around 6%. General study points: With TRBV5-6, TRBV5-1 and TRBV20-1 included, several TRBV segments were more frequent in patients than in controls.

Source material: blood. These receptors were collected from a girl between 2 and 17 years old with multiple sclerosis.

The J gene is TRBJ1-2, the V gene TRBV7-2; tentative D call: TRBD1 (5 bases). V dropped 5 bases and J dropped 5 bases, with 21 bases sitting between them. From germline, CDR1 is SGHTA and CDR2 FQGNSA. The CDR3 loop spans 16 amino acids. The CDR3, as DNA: TGTGCCAGCAGCCCATTCGGGGGTTCCGGCGGGTATGGCTACACCTTC. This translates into CASSPFGGSGGYGYTF.

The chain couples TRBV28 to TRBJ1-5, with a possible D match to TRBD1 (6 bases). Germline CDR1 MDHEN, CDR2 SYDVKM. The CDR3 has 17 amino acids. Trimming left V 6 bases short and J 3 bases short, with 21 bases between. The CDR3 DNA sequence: TGTGCCAGCAGACCAACAACCCACAGGGTACCCAATCAGCCCCAGCATTTT. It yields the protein CASRPTTHRVPNQPQHF.

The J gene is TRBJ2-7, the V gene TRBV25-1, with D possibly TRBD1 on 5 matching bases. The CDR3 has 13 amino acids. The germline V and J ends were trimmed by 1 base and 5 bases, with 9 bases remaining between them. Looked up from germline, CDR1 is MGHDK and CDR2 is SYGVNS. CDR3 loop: CASSESSRDEQYF. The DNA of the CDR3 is TGTGCCAGCAGTGAATCTTCCAGGGACGAGCAGTACTTC.

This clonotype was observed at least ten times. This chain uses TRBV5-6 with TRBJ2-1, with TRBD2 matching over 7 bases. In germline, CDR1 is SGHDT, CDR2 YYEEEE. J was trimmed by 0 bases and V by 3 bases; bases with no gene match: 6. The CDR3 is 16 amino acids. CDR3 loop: CASSWGEGSSYNEQFF. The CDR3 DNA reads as TGTGCCAGCAGCTGGGGGGAGGGAAGCTCCTACAATGAGCAGTTCTTC.

CDR3 sequence reads: CASSQDRGNTIYF. In DNA form, the CDR3 reads TGTGCCAGCAGCCAAGACCGCGGAAACACCATATATTTT. The rearrangement uses TRBV4-2 and TRBJ1-3, with D uncertain. Germline-derived CDR1 and CDR2 are LGHNA and YNFKEQ. Trimming took 0 bases from V and 4 from J, leaving 4 bases between them. CDR3 size: 13 residues.

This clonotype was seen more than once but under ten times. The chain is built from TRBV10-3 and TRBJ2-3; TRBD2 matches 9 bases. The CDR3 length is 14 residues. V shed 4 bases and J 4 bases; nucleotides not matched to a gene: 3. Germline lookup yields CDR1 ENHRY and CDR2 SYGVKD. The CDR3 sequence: CAISGLAEADTQYF. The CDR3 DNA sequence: TGTGCCATCAGTGGACTAGCGGAGGCAGATACGCAGTATTTT.

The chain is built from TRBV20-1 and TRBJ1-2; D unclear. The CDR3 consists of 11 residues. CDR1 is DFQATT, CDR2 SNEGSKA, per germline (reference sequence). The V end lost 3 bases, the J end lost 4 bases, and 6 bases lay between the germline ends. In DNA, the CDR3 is TGCAGTGCTAGGTCCCTCTATGGCTACACCTTC. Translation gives CSARSLYGYTF.